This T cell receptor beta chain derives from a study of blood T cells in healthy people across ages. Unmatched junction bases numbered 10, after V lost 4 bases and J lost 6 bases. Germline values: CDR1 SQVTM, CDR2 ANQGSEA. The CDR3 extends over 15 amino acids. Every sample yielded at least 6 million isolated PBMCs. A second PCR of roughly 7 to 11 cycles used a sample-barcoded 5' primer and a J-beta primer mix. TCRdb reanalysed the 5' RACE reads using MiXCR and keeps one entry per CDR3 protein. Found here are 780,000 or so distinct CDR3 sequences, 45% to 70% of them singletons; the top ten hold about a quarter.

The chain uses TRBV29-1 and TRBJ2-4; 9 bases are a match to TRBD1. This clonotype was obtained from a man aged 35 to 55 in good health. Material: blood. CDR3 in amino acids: CSVGRGQGMGNIQYF. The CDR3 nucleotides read TGCAGCGTTGGACGGGGACAGGGAATGGGAAACATTCAGTACTTC.